This TCR beta chain was obtained from a study of blood T cell repertoires in COVID-19 (dated by TCRdb to between 2020 and 2021). Broadly, across the study: Samples from collaborators originated in the United States, Italy and Spain and spanned both the acute and convalescent phases of COVID-19. Where available, HLA class I and class II types were taken from metadata supplied by the sample provider and were not determined by assay-based typing. The repertoires were made available in a free public database intended to serve as a resource for research on the immune response to SARS-CoV-2. Deeply sampled blood TCRbeta repertoires from subjects exposed to, actively infected with, or recovered from COVID-19 were included in the dataset. Samples were obtained from the ongoing ImmuneRACE study (first 160 participants) and from 950 to 1,500 subjects provided by 6 global collaborators. Sample metadata almost always included a de-identified subject ID, COVID-19 status, age in years and sex. The prospective study material was composed of cDNA or gDNA derived from T cells, B-cell-depleted T cells, or PBMCs. Overall results and qualifications from the work: The quantity of clinical and demographic metadata differed by source and by participant and was supplied without curation.

TCRbeta CDR3 regions were amplified from genomic DNA by means of the immunoSEQ Assay, a bias-controlled multiplex PCR. The original methods were these. Within the assay, amplification of reference gene primers was used to estimate how many nucleated cells each sample contained. Sequence reads were collapsed and filtered to measure the absolute abundance of every unique TCRbeta CDR3 rearrangement. For each sample, productive Simpson clonality was calculated as the square root of Simpson's diversity index across productive rearrangements. This is the immuneACCESS table as TCRdb keeps it, with only in-frame sequences that have V and J called. A part of the clones is gone; compared with another copy, unresolved V genes explain less than half, and the rest is unexplained. D and trimming were read from the DNA, whereas the V and J calls and clone size are those reported in that table. The sample contains 250,000 to 300,000 clones, 65% to 90% of them found a single time. 5.1% of the sample comes from the top ten.

At the junction V is shortened by 2 bases and J by 2 bases, with 12 bases in between. The CDR1 and CDR2 encoded by the germline V gene (reference sequence) are MNHEY and SMNVEV. The CDR3 measures 15 amino acids from cysteine to phenylalanine. This entry keeps only the CDR3 DNA: 45 bases, framed from base 1. About this clone: No cognate antigen has been identified for it. No much larger clone exists at a distance of one base, and base qualities are not known.

Collaborating institutions collected whole blood in K2EDTA tubes following their own protocols. For TCRbeta analysis, collaborator samples were shipped as frozen whole blood, as isolated PBMCs, or as DNA extracted from either sample type. The sequencing sample was made of peripheral blood. The V and J segments used are TRBV27 and TRBJ1-2; possibly the D gene is TRBD1, per 5 matching bases. This TCR derives from a man between 50 and 59 years old with active or convalescent COVID-19. CDR3 loop: CASSLGRQSNYGYTF. The DNA reads as follows: TGTGCCAGCAGTTTAGGAAGACAGTCCAACTATGGCTACACCTTC.